The 17 T cell receptor beta chains below were found in one sample sequenced in a study of shared clonotypes between healthy human individuals. The method was immunoSEQ multiplex PCR; TCRdb's version includes in-frame clones alone and lacks a portion of them. Here the sample spans some 1,400,000 clones, roughly 96% being singletons. Sequencing was done on a sample of naive CD4+ T cells sorted from blood. Subset meaning: CD45RA+ positively selected. The source of these receptors is a man younger than 45 in good health.

In its sample, this clone was seen a few times. The V call is TRBV7-2, the J call TRBJ1-5; D is ambiguous. Germline values: CDR1 SGHTA, CDR2 FQGNSA. V shed 3 bases and J shed 5 bases, with 11 bases lying between them. The CDR3 loop spans 14 amino acids. The CDR3 DNA is TGTGCCAGCAGCTTCCGGGCCTCCGATCAGCCCCAGCATTTT. Amino acid sequence: CASSFRASDQPQHF.

The rearrangement links TRBV2 to TRBJ2-1; D unresolved. Germline V CDR1 and CDR2: SNHLY, FYNNEI. This CDR3 comprises 17 residues. With 1 base removed from V and 0 bases from J, the gap between germline ends came to 13 bases. This chain's CDR3 is CASSEDGRAGSYNEQFF. The CDR3 DNA follows: TGTGCCAGCAGTGAAGACGGTAGGGCCGGCTCCTACAATGAGCAGTTCTTC.

V gene TRBV7-3 combines with J gene TRBJ2-2; 8 positions agree with TRBD1. This CDR3 is 17 amino acids long. Germline V gene sequence: CDR1 SGHTA, CDR2 FQGTGA. V lost 2 bases, J lost 7 bases, and 12 bases stayed unmatched. The CDR3 bases are TGTGCCAGCAGCTTATATGTGACAGGGGTTCGGGACGGGGAGCTGTTTTTT. Translation gives CASSLYVTGVRDGELFF.

The chain has TRBV5-4 and TRBJ2-1, with 13 bases that match TRBD2. The germline gives CDR1 SGHNT, CDR2 YYREEE (reference sequence). The CDR3 has 17 residues. The junction had 7 bases not matched to a gene; V was cut back by 0 bases and J by 7 bases. The CDR3 here is CASSLEPGTSGKNEQFF. The CDR3 region has the DNA TGTGCCAGCAGCTTGGAGCCCGGGACTAGCGGGAAAAATGAGCAGTTCTTC.

The chain combines TRBV6-1 with TRBJ2-3; TRBD2 aligns across 8 bases. The CDR3 spans 15 residues. Looked up from germline, CDR1 is MNHNS and CDR2 is SASEGT. The V and J ends lost 7 bases and 5 bases, in that order; junction bases with no gene match: 11. The chain's CDR3 is CASTALSGRGDTQYF. The CDR3 DNA is TGTGCCAGCACTGCACTAAGCGGGAGAGGAGATACGCAGTATTTT.

As to this clone: In the same sample, other DNA sequences code for this CDR3. This rearrangement joins TRBV5-1 to TRBJ2-3, with 8 bases that match TRBD1. Germline CDR1 and CDR2: SGHRS and YFSETQ. V was pared by 4 bases and J by 4 bases, with 5 bases of the junction left unmatched. This CDR3 region has 14 residues. The CDR3, as DNA: TGCGCCAGCAGCCCCGGACAGGGCCCAGATACGCAGTATTTT. This gives the protein CASSPGQGPDTQYF. Full variable domain (rest looked up from reference TRBV5-1 and TRBJ2-3): KAGVTQTPRYLIKTRGQQVTLSCSPISGHRSVSWYQQTPGQGLQFLFEYFSETQRNKGNFPGRFSGRQFSNSRSEMNVSTLELGDSALYLCASSPGQGPDTQYFGPGTRLTVL.

This chain uses TRBV5-1 with TRBJ2-1, with a weak D call TRBD2 (6 bases). The CDR3 has 14 residues. The V and J ends lost 0 bases and 10 bases respectively, with 14 bases between them. Germline CDR1 and CDR2: SGHRS and YFSETQ. CDR3 loop: CASSLGEARGEQFF. The CDR3, as DNA: TGCGCCAGCAGCTTGGGGGAGGCACGCGGGGAGCAGTTCTTC.

This sequence joins TRBV7-8 and TRBJ2-1; the D is unclear. The CDR3 is 12 amino acids. Germline V gene data show CDR1 as SGHVS and CDR2 as FQNEAQ. V was pared by 1 base and J by 7 bases, with 5 bases between. In nucleotides, the CDR3 is TGTGCCAGCAGCTTAGTAGGGAATGAGCAGTTCTTC. It translates to CASSLVGNEQFF.

This rearrangement joins TRBV28 to TRBJ2-5, with 13 bases that match TRBD2. CDR1 is MDHEN and CDR2 is SYDVKM in the germline V gene. V lost 5 bases to trimming and J lost 2 bases; unmatched junction nucleotides: 8. This CDR3 comprises 17 residues. CDR3 region: CASSPGTSGILQETQYF. In DNA, the CDR3 is TGTGCCAGCAGTCCCGGGACTAGCGGGATTCTTCAAGAGACCCAGTACTTC.

This clone has more than one count but fewer than ten. The same CDR3 also results from other DNA sequences found in this sample. This chain links TRBV5-4 with TRBJ1-2; D is perhaps TRBD1 (5 bases). Trimming removed 0 bases from V and 4 bases from J, with 7 bases in between. The CDR3 is made up of 13 amino acids. Germline values: CDR1 SGHNT, CDR2 YYREEE (reference sequence). The CDR3 nucleotides are TGTGCCAGCAGCTTGGGGGGCGGCTATGGCTACACCTTC. Translating gives CASSLGGGYGYTF.

V usage is TRBV11-2 and J usage is TRBJ2-7, with D maybe TRBD2 (7 bases). Looked up from germline, CDR1 is SGHAT and CDR2 is FQNNGV. Trimming removed 4 bases at V and 5 bases at J, with 12 bases between. This CDR3 region has 13 residues. The CDR3 spells CASSSRGGNEQYF. CDR3 sequence (DNA): TGTGCCAGCAGCTCAAGGGGGGGGAACGAGCAGTACTTC.

The CDR3 DNA sequence: TGTGCCAGCAGTTCCCCGGGAGGGTCTGAGACCCAGTACTTC. It specifies CASSSPGGSETQYF. The chain combines TRBV6-6 with TRBJ2-5, with 8 bases aligning to TRBD2. CDR3 size: 14 residues. Losses at the gene ends were 4 bases for V and 5 bases for J; bases not matched to a gene: 6. Germline V gene data show CDR1 as MNHNY and CDR2 as SVGAGI (reference sequence).

The chain has TRBV18 and TRBJ2-1, with 10 bases lining up with TRBD2. The CDR3 spans 14 residues. Germline assignment: CDR1 KGHSH and CDR2 LQKENI. J lost 5 bases, V lost 2 bases, and 0 bases had no gene match. CDR3 DNA: TGTGCCAGCTCACCAGGGACTAGCGACAATGAGCAGTTCTTC. As protein: CASSPGTSDNEQFF.

This clone was observed once. The chain links TRBV29-1 to TRBJ2-7; the D is unclear. Per the germline V gene, CDR1 is SQVTM and CDR2 is ANQGSEA. Trimming cost V 4 bases and J 1 base, with 8 bases left between them. This CDR3 is 12 amino acids long. DNA of the CDR3: TGCAGCGTTGTCTCACAGTCCTACGAGCAGTACTTC. Translated: CSVVSQSYEQYF.

The rearrangement joins TRBV18 to TRBJ2-3; D unclear. CDR1 KGHSH and CDR2 LQKENI come from the germline V gene. V lost 0 bases, J lost 0 bases, and 4 bases lay in between. CDR3 length: 14 residues. The DNA for the CDR3 is TGTGCCAGCTCACCACCCCCTAGCACAGATACGCAGTATTTT. It is translated as CASSPPPSTDTQYF.

The chain links TRBV10-3 to TRBJ1-5; TRBD1 agrees at 9 bases. Trimming cost V 1 base and J 0 bases; bases outside gene matches: 7. CDR3 length: 18 residues. The germline V gene encodes CDR1 ENHRY and CDR2 SYGVKD. CDR3 DNA sequence: TGTGCCATCAGTGAGTGGGACAGGGTTGGGGGTAGCAATCAGCCCCAGCATTTT. It translates to CAISEWDRVGGSNQPQHF.

The gene calls are TRBV15 and TRBJ2-7; D not certain. The CDR3 has 15 amino acids. Trimming stripped 1 base from V and 4 bases from J, with 14 bases between. The V gene's germline CDR1 is LNHNV and CDR2 YYDKDF (reference sequence). CDR3 residues: CATSRARGGVYEQYF. The CDR3 DNA reads TGTGCCACCAGCAGAGCACGTGGCGGTGTATACGAGCAGTACTTC.